This T cell receptor (beta chain) was profiled in a study of blood T cell repertoires in COVID-19. Overall study: COVID-19 samples collected from the United States, Italy and Spain covered acute and convalescent phases.

As originally analysed: Nucleated cell number was recorded as an estimate derived from reference gene primer amplification. Profiling relied on immunoSEQ multiplex PCR, and the TCRdb table lists in-frame clones only, not all of them. Clone size and V and J calls were adopted from that table, with D and trimming inferred from the DNA. The sample records some 300,000 clones, nearly 90% being singletons. Looked up from germline, CDR1 is MDHEN and CDR2 is SYDVKM. J gave up 3 bases and V 2 bases, and 5 bases lay outside the gene matches. The CDR3 loop spans 15 amino acids. This clone was seen a few times. Patients in Seattle were enrolled during active infection, then followed longitudinally.

The TCR sequence derives from a woman in her thirties or forties with COVID-19, enrolled during active disease. The sample was peripheral blood. The gene calls are TRBV28 and TRBJ2-7; TRBD2 aligns across 9 bases. CDR3 residues: CASSLGSGGLYEQYF. The CDR3 DNA sequence: TGTGCCAGCAGTTTAGGTAGCGGGGGCCTCTACGAGCAGTACTTC.